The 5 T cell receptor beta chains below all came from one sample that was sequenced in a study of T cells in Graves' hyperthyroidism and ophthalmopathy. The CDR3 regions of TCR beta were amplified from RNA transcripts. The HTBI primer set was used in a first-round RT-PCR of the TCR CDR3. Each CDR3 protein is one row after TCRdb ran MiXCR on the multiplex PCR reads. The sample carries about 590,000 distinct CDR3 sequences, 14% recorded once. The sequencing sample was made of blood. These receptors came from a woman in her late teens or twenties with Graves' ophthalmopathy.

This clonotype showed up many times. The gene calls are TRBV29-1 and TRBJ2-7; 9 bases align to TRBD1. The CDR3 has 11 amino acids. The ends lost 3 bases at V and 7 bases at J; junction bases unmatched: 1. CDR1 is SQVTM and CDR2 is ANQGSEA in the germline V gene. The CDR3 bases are TGCAGCGTTGATGGGACAGGGGAGCAGTACTTC. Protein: CSVDGTGEQYF.

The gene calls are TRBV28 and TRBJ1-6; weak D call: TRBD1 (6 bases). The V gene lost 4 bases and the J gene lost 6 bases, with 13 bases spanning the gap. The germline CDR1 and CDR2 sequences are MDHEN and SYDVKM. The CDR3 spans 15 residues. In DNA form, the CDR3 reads TGTGCCAGCAGTTCCTCCGGGACACCTAATTCACCCCTCCACTTT. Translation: CASSSSGTPNSPLHF.

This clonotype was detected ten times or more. The CDR3 region is CASSPGGNGETQYF. The CDR3 DNA sequence: TGTGCCAGCAGTCCGGGGGGAAATGGAGAGACCCAGTACTTC. The rearrangement links TRBV28 to TRBJ2-5; the match to TRBD2 covers 7 bases. The junction had 7 bases not matched to a gene; V was cut back by 5 bases and J by 4 bases. CDR3 length: 14 amino acids. Germline loops: CDR1 MDHEN, CDR2 SYDVKM.

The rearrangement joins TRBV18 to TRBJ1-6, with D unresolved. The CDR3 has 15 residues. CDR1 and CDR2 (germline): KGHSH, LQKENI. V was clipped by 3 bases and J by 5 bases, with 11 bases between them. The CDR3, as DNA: TGTGCCAGCTCACCCGGGATACCTGATAATTCACCCCTCCACTTT. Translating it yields CASSPGIPDNSPLHF.

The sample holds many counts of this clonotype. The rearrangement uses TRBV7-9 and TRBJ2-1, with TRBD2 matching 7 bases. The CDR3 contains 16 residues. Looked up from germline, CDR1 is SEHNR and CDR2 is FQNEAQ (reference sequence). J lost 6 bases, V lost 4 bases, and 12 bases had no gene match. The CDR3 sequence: CASSSRPSGASNEQFF. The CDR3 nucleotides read TGTGCCAGCAGCTCCCGCCCTAGCGGAGCCAGCAATGAGCAGTTCTTC.